Shown below are 13 T cell receptor beta chains from a single sample sequenced in a study of CD8+CD57+ T cells in acquired aplastic anemia. Profiling of TCR beta VDJ combinations and CDR3 sequences used genomic DNA as template. MiXCR, applied by TCRdb to the reads, yields one record per CDR3 protein. The table includes roughly 160,000 distinct CDR3 sequences, about 60% detected once. The sequenced material came from sorted CD4+, CD8+, or CD8+CD57+ T cells (not recorded which) from PBMCs. These receptors were collected from a human donor in good health.

The chain carries TRBV7-2 and TRBJ1-2; D may be TRBD1 (6 bases). The CDR3 covers 13 residues. From germline, CDR1 is SGHTA and CDR2 FQGNSA. V gave up 3 bases and J gave up 7 bases, with 12 bases separating them. CDR3 in DNA: TGTGCCAGCAGCTTTATACAGGGATCTGGCTACACCTTC. Protein: CASSFIQGSGYTF.

As regards this clonotype: A junction end diverges from the germline sequence, so it may reflect a read error. This sequence joins TRBV2 and TRBJ2-7; 7 nucleotides align to TRBD2. Germline V gives CDR1 SNHLY, CDR2 FYNNEI. The CDR3 has 12 residues. The CDR3 nucleotides read TGTGCCAGCAGTCTCACACTAGCGCCGTTATTCTTC. Residues: CASSLTLAPLFF.

V and J are TRBV5-1 and TRBJ2-3, with D perhaps matching TRBD1 or TRBD2 (5 bases each). Germline lookup yields CDR1 SGHRS and CDR2 YFSETQ. Trimming left V 4 bases short and J 6 bases short, with 15 bases between. The CDR3 contains 14 residues. DNA for the CDR3: TGCGCCAGCAGCCCCCGTAGGGGAGAGGATACGCAGTATTTT. Translating gives CASSPRRGEDTQYF.

This clonotype was observed at least ten times. The genes are TRBV4-3 and TRBJ1-6; D gene ambiguous. The CDR3 consists of 15 residues. Per germline, CDR1 LGHNA and CDR2 YSLEER. The V gene lost 5 bases and the J gene lost 8 bases, with 16 bases spanning the gap. The CDR3 here is CASSGRERVYSPLHF. The CDR3 coding sequence is TGCGCCAGCAGCGGCCGAGAAAGGGTATATTCACCCCTCCACTTT.

The chain combines TRBV27 with TRBJ2-7; 8 bases match TRBD2. J gave up 3 bases and V 5 bases, and 9 bases lay outside the gene matches. Germline V gene data show CDR1 as MNHEY and CDR2 as SMNVEV (reference sequence). This CDR3 has 15 amino acids. The CDR3 DNA reads TGTGCCAGCAGTCCAACGACCGGGACTAGCTACGAGCAGTACTTC. It codes for CASSPTTGTSYEQYF.

The rearrangement links TRBV3-1 to TRBJ2-7; possibly TRBD1 or TRBD2 for D (7 bases each). Trimming pared 1 base from V and 4 bases from J, leaving 14 bases between. This CDR3 contains 15 residues. Per germline, CDR1 LGHDT and CDR2 YNNKEL (reference sequence). CDR3 nucleotides: TGTGCCAGCAGCCAAGGGGCAGGGGGAGGGTACGAGCAGTACTTC. Translation gives CASSQGAGGGYEQYF.

This chain uses TRBV2 with TRBJ1-1; D gene uncertain. CDR1 is SNHLY and CDR2 is FYNNEI in the germline V gene. The CDR3 sequence is 13 residues long. V shed 10 bases and J shed 1 base, with 13 bases lying between them. The CDR3 nucleotides are TGTGCCACCGTGGGGTTAGGGAACACTGAAGCTTTCTTT. Encoded protein: CATVGLGNTEAFF.

V and J are TRBV20-1 and TRBJ1-6; D gene ambiguous. Germline lookup yields CDR1 DFQATT and CDR2 SNEGSKA (reference sequence). The CDR3 covers 14 residues. V lost 1 base to trimming and J lost 6 bases, with 10 bases between them. This CDR3 reads CSARAGSGNSPLHF. The DNA for the CDR3 is TGCAGTGCTAGAGCGGGAAGTGGTAATTCACCCCTCCACTTT.

To note about this clonotype: This CDR3 is missing its conserved last phenylalanine or tryptophan, likely due to a read error. In nucleotides, the CDR3 is TGTGCCAGTAGTGGCGGGAGCACAGATACGCAGTATTCT. It encodes CASSGGSTDTQYS. This chain uses TRBV19 with TRBJ2-3; tentative D call: TRBD2 (5 bases). The germline CDR1 and CDR2 sequences are LNHDA and SQIVND (reference sequence). This CDR3 contains 13 residues. V lost 5 bases and J lost 0, with 6 bases in between.

This chain uses TRBV2 with TRBJ2-7; perhaps D is TRBD1 or TRBD2 (5 bases each). The length of the CDR3 is 15 residues. Trimming shortened V by 6 bases and J by 3 bases, and 18 bases separated the two germline ends. Germline V CDR1 and CDR2: SNHLY, FYNNEI. DNA for the CDR3: TGTGCCAGCAGCTCATACGGGGCGAACCTCTACGAGCAGTACTTC. This sequence encodes CASSSYGANLYEQYF.

V usage is TRBV7-6 and J usage is TRBJ1-5; no definite D call. CDR3 length: 17 amino acids. V lost 1 base and J 7 bases, leaving 20 bases between the germline ends. Germline loops: CDR1 SGHVS, CDR2 FNYEAQ. This CDR3 reads CASSLGGGKSSGQPQHF. CDR3 nucleotide sequence: TGTGCCAGCAGCTTAGGCGGTGGGAAGTCTTCTGGGCAGCCCCAGCATTTT.

This clonotype was observed many times. The chain links TRBV25-1 to TRBJ1-2; no reliable D call. This CDR3 has 13 residues. Trimming cost V 3 bases and J 2 bases, with 7 bases left between them. Germline V gene data show CDR1 as MGHDK and CDR2 as SYGVNS. The CDR3 sequence is CASSDYGNYGYTF. DNA of the CDR3: TGTGCCAGCAGTGATTATGGAAACTATGGCTACACCTTC.

This clonotype was recorded a few times. A much larger clonotype is one base distant, so this may be a read error. The V call is TRBV20-1, the J call TRBJ1-2; no firm D call. V was pared by 0 bases and J by 3 bases, with 11 bases between. CDR3 size: 14 residues. From germline, CDR1 is DFQATT and CDR2 SNEGSKA (reference sequence). The CDR3 region has the DNA TGCAGTGCTAGAGATCCTGATCCTTACTATGGCTACACCTTC. Translation gives CSARDPDPYYGYTF.